A selection of T cell receptor beta chains follows, all from one sample in a study of blood T cell repertoires in COVID-19. Data came from immunoSEQ multiplex PCR; TCRdb stores just in-frame clones and leaves some out. The sample lists 150,000 to 200,000 clones; 85% to 95% were seen once. The sequencing input was peripheral blood. These receptors all come from a woman between 50 and 59 years old with acute or convalescent COVID-19. Each CDR3 is given with its conserved first and last residue. A D gene is named only where the DNA matches it firmly. Expanded clones get a size class; other rows say once, few or many, or leave the size out.

v_gene,j_gene,abundance,d_gene,CDR3aa,CDR3nt
TRBV6-4,TRBJ1-1,.,.,CASSDGGAGTEAFF,TGTGCCAGCAGTGACGGCGGGGCGGGCACTGAAGCTTTCTTT
TRBV4-3,TRBJ2-1,.,TRBD1,CASSSTRGLGNEQFF,TGCGCCAGCAGCTCCACCAGGGGGCTTGGAAATGAGCAGTTCTTC
TRBV14,TRBJ1-6,.,.,CASSQRVRGTPLHF,TGTGCCAGCAGCCAACGGGTGAGAGGGACACCCCTCCACTTT
TRBV15,TRBJ1-1,.,TRBD1,CATSRPDRGPEAFF,TGTGCCACCAGCAGACCAGACAGGGGGCCTGAAGCTTTCTTT
TRBV7-6,TRBJ2-7,.,.,CASSLEESSYEQYF,TGTGCCAGCAGCTTAGAAGAGAGCTCCTACGAGCAGTACTTC
TRBV11-1,TRBJ1-1,.,.,CASSRLDRLNTEAFF,TGTGCCAGCAGCCGACTGGACAGATTGAACACTGAAGCTTTCTTT
TRBV7-9,TRBJ1-4,.,.,CASSFSAVTGEKLFF,TGTGCCAGCAGCTTCAGTGCTGTCACCGGGGAAAAACTGTTTTTT
TRBV24-1,TRBJ2-3,.,.,CATSDGHTSTDTQYF,TGTGCCACCAGTGATGGGCATACTAGCACAGATACGCAGTATTTT
TRBV30,TRBJ1-2,.,.,CAWSVPGYGYTF,TGTGCCTGGAGTGTACCGGGCTATGGCTACACCTTC
TRBV7-8,TRBJ2-3,.,TRBD2,CASSRGASGGPDTQYF,TGTGCCAGCAGCCGAGGGGCTAGCGGGGGGCCAGATACGCAGTATTTT
TRBV28,TRBJ2-3,.,TRBD1,CATGGGTDTQYF,TGTGCCACAGGGGGCGGAACAGATACGCAGTATTTT
TRBV24-1,TRBJ2-1,.,.,CATSLGGNGGYNEQFF,TGTGCCACCAGTTTAGGCGGGAATGGAGGCTACAATGAGCAGTTCTTC
TRBV28,TRBJ1-5,.,.,CAIKGGDQPQHF,TGTGCCATTAAGGGGGGGGATCAGCCCCAGCATTTT
TRBV2,TRBJ1-5,.,.,CASSEAAGNQPQHF,TGTGCCAGCAGTGAAGCGGCAGGGAATCAGCCCCAGCATTTT
TRBV6-5,TRBJ1-3,.,.,CASSPQAPSGNTIYF,TGTGCCAGCAGTCCGCAGGCCCCCTCTGGAAACACCATATATTTT
TRBV28,TRBJ2-1,.,TRBD2,CASFPPTSGRDNEQFF,TGTGCCAGCTTTCCCCCGACTAGCGGGAGGGACAATGAGCAGTTCTTC
TRBV28,TRBJ1-1,.,TRBD1,CASLSYGQVNTEAFF,TGTGCCAGCCTTTCATATGGACAGGTGAACACTGAAGCTTTCTTT
TRBV30,TRBJ1-5,.,TRBD1,CAWTAGTGGRYSNQPQHF,TGTGCCTGGACCGCCGGGACAGGGGGCCGGTATAGCAATCAGCCCCAGCATTTT
TRBV2,TRBJ2-7,.,TRBD1,CASSAGTGTLSYEQYF,TGTGCCAGCAGTGCCGGGACAGGGACCCTCTCCTACGAGCAGTACTTC
TRBV10-3,TRBJ2-3,few,TRBD2,CAISPSGSGTGYTDTQYF,TGTGCCATCAGCCCTAGCGGGAGTGGAACGGGGTACACAGATACGCAGTATTTT
TRBV2,TRBJ1-5,.,.,CASSHPVRGGNQPQHF,TGTGCCAGCAGTCATCCGGTCCGGGGAGGCAATCAGCCCCAGCATTTT
TRBV19,TRBJ1-1,.,.,CASSIVTDSLNTEAFF,TGTGCCAGTAGTATAGTAACCGACAGCCTGAACACTGAAGCTTTCTTT
TRBV30,TRBJ1-5,.,TRBD1,CAWGTEQPQHF,TGTGCCTGGGGGACAGAACAGCCCCAGCATTTT
TRBV5-6,TRBJ2-2,.,TRBD2,CASSLSLAGGAGELFF,TGTGCCAGCAGCTTAAGCCTAGCGGGGGGTGCCGGGGAGCTGTTTTTT
TRBV28,TRBJ1-1,once,.,CASSPQSPTEAFF,TGTGCCAGCAGCCCACAATCCCCCACTGAAGCTTTCTTT